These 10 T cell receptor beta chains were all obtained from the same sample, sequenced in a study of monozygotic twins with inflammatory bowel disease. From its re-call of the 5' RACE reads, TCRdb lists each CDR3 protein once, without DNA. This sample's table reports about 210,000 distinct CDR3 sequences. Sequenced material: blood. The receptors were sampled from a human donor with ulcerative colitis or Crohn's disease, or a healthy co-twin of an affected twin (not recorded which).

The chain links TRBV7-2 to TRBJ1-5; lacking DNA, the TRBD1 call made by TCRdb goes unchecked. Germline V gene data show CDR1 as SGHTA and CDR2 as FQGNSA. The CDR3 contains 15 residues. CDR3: CASSLMSQSNQPQHF.

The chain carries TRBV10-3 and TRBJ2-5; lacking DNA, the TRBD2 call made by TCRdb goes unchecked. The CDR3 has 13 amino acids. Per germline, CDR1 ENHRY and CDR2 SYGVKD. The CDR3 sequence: CAIRGLASETQYF.

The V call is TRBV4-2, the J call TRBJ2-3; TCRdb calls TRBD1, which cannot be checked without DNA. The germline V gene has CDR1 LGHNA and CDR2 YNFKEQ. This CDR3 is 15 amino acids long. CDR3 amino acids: CASSQERGATDTQYF.

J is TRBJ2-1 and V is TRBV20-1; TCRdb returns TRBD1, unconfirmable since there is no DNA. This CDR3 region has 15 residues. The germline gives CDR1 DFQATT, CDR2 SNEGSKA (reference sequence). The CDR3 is CSAPPPGQGAGEQFF.

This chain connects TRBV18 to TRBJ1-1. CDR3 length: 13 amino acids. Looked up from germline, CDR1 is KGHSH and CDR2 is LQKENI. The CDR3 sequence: CASSPPDNTEAFF. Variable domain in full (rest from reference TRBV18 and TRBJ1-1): NAGVMQNPRHLVRRRGQEARLRCSPMKGHSHVYWYRQLPEEGLKFMVYLQKENIIDESGMPKERFSAEFPKEGPSILRIQQVVRGDSAAYFCASSPPDNTEAFFGQGTRLTVV.

CDR3 protein: CASSLVGRRDTQYF. This chain joins TRBV5-6 and TRBJ2-3. The germline V gene has CDR1 SGHDT and CDR2 YYEEEE. This CDR3 has 14 amino acids.

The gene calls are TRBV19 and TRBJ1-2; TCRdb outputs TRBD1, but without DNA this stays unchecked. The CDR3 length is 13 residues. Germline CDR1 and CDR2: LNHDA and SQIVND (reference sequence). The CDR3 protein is CASAQGWDYGYTF.

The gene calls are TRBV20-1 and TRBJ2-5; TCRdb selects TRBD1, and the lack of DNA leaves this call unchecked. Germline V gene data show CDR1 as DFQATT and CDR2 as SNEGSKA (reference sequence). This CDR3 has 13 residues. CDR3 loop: CSARVQGRETQYF.

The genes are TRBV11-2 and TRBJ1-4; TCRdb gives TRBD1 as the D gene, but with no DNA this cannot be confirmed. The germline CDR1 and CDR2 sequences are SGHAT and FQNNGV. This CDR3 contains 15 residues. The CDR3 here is CASSQWTGGEEKLFF.

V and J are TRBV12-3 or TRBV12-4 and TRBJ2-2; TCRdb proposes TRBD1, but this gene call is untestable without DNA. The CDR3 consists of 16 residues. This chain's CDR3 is CASSLGSTGSAGELFF.